The text below deals with one T cell receptor (beta chain). The record originates from a study of blood T cell repertoires in COVID-19. Study as a whole: T cells, B-cell-depleted T cells, or PBMCs provided the cDNA or gDNA that served as material.

Germline V gives CDR1 MDHEN, CDR2 SYDVKM. V dropped 4 bases and J dropped 4; count of bases not matched to a gene: 6. The CDR3 covers 14 residues. In the study's own analysis: Using reference gene primer amplification, nucleated cell counts were estimated. Method: immunoSEQ multiplex PCR; TCRdb's copy keeps in-frame clones and lacks some. Clone size and V and J calls were adopted from that table, with D and trimming inferred from the DNA. The repertoire consists of about 300,000 clones, with around 90% occurring once and the leading ten covering about 5.2%. The chain recombines TRBV28 with TRBJ2-5; the match to TRBD2 covers 7 bases. Sequences were obtained from PBMCs or T cells enriched from blood (not recorded which). The TCR was taken from a man aged 55 to 70 who had recovered from COVID-19. In DNA form, the CDR3 reads TGTGCCAGCAGTTCCCCCTCGGGGGGAGAGACCCAGTACTTC. Translating it yields CASSSPSGGETQYF.